The entry that follows covers one T cell receptor beta chain sequence. The antigen remains undetermined. The data originate from a study of CXCR3-negative and CXCR3-positive naive CD8 T cells. Findings and limits, study-wide: For CXCR3-positive naive cells, TRB CDR3s were more hydrophobic than those of CXCR3-negative naive cells.

The CDR3 contains 14 residues. Per germline, CDR1 SEHNR and CDR2 FQNEAQ (reference sequence). It was by 5' RACE with UMI labels that the TRB cDNA libraries were prepared. TCRdb processed the 5' RACE reads again and assigns one entry to each CDR3 protein, with no DNA. The repertoire table contains about 50,000 distinct CDR3 sequences. Source material: naive CXCR3+ CD8+ T cells from blood. Subset: CD45RO-CCR7+CD27+CD95- naive CD8+ T cells expressing CXCR3 (TNR3+). V is TRBV7-9 and J is TRBJ2-7; TCRdb's D call, TRBD1, is unchecked because there is no DNA. The TCR sequence derives from a human donor in good health. Some clones in this sample may be carry-over from other donors' samples. CDR3 loop: CASSSQGDFHEQYF.